The present T cell receptor beta chain was sequenced within a study of CD8+CD57+ T cells in acquired aplastic anemia. In the study overall: CD4+ and CD8+ cells, once sorted, gave DNA averaging around 3.2 ug. Whole-study results and caveats: Patients and controls had in common around 29 CD8+ CDR3 sequences. With respect to CD8+ Simpson's diversity, patients and controls did not differ significantly.

This clonotype was picked up many times. Its antigen is still unknown. Germline CDR1 SGHVS, CDR2 FQNEAQ. The CDR3 runs 18 residues. V gave up 1 base and J gave up 2 bases; unmatched junction bases: 5. Genomic DNA, serving as template, underwent TCR beta VDJ and CDR3 profiling. TCRdb fed the reads into MiXCR, producing one record per CDR3 protein. The sample has about 190,000 distinct CDR3 sequences, 50% to 55% seen once. This TCR was recovered from a human donor in good health, serving as a control. The V gene is TRBV7-8, the J gene TRBJ2-5, with 15 bases lining up with TRBD2. Sequenced material: sorted CD4+, CD8+, or CD8+CD57+ T cells (not recorded which) from PBMCs. The CDR3: CASSLGTSGGGIQETQYF. CDR3 coding DNA: TGTGCCAGCAGCTTAGGGACTAGCGGGGGGGGCATACAAGAGACCCAGTACTTC.